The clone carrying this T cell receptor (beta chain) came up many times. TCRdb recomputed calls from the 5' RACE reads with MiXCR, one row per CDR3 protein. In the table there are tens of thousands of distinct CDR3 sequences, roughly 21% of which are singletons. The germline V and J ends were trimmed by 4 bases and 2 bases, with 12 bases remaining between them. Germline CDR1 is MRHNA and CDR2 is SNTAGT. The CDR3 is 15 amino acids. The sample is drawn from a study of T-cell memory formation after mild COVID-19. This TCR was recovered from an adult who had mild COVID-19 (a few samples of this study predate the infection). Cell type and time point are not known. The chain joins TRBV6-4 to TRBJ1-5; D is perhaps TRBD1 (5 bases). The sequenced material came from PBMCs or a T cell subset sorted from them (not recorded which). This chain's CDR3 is CASSAQGGGNQPQHF. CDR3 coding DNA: TGTGCCAGCAGTGCGCAGGGTGGGGGCAATCAGCCCCAGCATTTT.